The rows below give T cell receptor beta chains drawn from one sample of a study of T cell responses to AZD1222 COVID-19 vaccine. The protocol was immunoSEQ multiplex PCR, while the TCRdb copy is restricted to in-frame clones and leaves out a portion. Of nearly 110,000 clones in the sample, roughly nine tenths were seen once. This specimen consisted of peripheral blood, obtained on day 0 of AZD1222 vaccination. These receptors were collected from an adult in good health. Each CDR3 is given with its conserved first and last residue. The D gene is left open where the match is weak. The size field is filled for only some rows; it gives once, few, many or a size class.

v_call	j_call	d_call	clone_size	cdr3_aa	cdr3_nt
TRBV7-9	TRBJ1-2	.	once	CASSQQGEGTGYTF	TGTGCCAGCAGTCAGCAAGGGGAGGGTACAGGCTACACCTTC
TRBV3-1/TRBV3-2	TRBJ2-1	.	.	CASSPPGHGEQFF	TGTGCCAGCAGCCCCCCGGGACACGGTGAGCAGTTCTTC
TRBV11-3	TRBJ2-1	.	.	CASSNSAGTYNEQFF	TGTGCCAGCAGCAACTCCGCGGGGACCTACAATGAGCAGTTCTTC
TRBV11-2	TRBJ1-2	TRBD1	.	CASSPYGQGDYGYTF	TGTGCCAGCAGCCCCTACGGACAGGGTGACTATGGCTACACCTTC
TRBV11-2	TRBJ2-3	.	.	CASSLSFSGLGDTQYF	TGTGCCAGCAGCTTATCCTTCTCGGGACTTGGAGATACGCAGTATTTT
TRBV30	TRBJ1-3	.	.	CAWTLGPGNTIYF	TGTGCCTGGACCTTAGGACCTGGAAACACCATATATTTT
TRBV19	TRBJ1-3	.	.	CASSPSDNPRNAIYF	TGTGCCAGTAGTCCCTCGGACAATCCCAGAAACGCCATATATTTT
TRBV7-9	TRBJ2-7	.	.	CASSTRERSEQYF	TGTGCCAGCAGCACCCGGGAGCGGTCCGAGCAGTACTTC
TRBV6-6	TRBJ2-2	TRBD1	.	CASSQGQGAVGELFF	TGTGCCAGCAGTCAGGGACAGGGGGCGGTCGGGGAGCTGTTTTTT
TRBV19	TRBJ1-5	.	.	CASKGQGNQPQHF	TGTGCCAGTAAAGGGCAGGGCAATCAGCCCCAGCATTTT
TRBV6-2/TRBV6-3	TRBJ1-5	TRBD1	.	CASSYSRRTGVYSNQPQHF	TGTGCCAGCAGTTACTCGAGGAGGACAGGGGTCTATAGCAATCAGCCCCAGCATTTT
TRBV14	TRBJ2-3	.	.	CASSQVTNSDTQYF	TGTGCCAGCAGCCAAGTAACTAATTCAGATACGCAGTATTTT
TRBV27	TRBJ1-6	TRBD1	.	CASSSPTGTNSPLHF	TGTGCCAGCAGTTCCCCGACAGGGACGAATTCACCCCTCCACTTT
TRBV9	TRBJ1-6	.	.	CASSVSPNNSPLHF	TGTGCCAGCAGCGTAAGCCCAAATAATTCACCCCTCCACTTT
TRBV29-1	TRBJ1-1	.	.	CSVGVGINTEAFF	TGCAGCGTCGGAGTCGGGATAAACACTGAAGCTTTCTTT
TRBV4-3	TRBJ1-2	.	.	CASSQGTLSNYGYTF	TGCGCCAGCAGCCAAGGGACACTCTCTAACTATGGCTACACCTTC
TRBV21-1	TRBJ2-3	.	.	CASSPRAGADTQYF	TGTGCCAGCAGCCCTCGGGCAGGGGCAGATACGCAGTATTTT
TRBV6-5	TRBJ2-1	TRBD2	.	CASKKRELYNEQFF	TGTGCCAGCAAAAAGCGGGAGCTCTACAATGAGCAGTTCTTC
TRBV28	TRBJ1-1	.	.	CASSAAQFMNTEAFF	TGTGCCAGCAGTGCCGCACAGTTCATGAACACTGAAGCTTTCTTT
TRBV9	TRBJ2-1	TRBD1	.	CASSGTGNEQFF	TGTGCCAGCAGCGGGACAGGCAATGAGCAGTTCTTC
TRBV6-4	TRBJ2-1	TRBD2	.	CASSDSGGGYNEQFF	TGTGCCAGCAGTGACTCGGGGGGGGGCTACAATGAGCAGTTCTTC
TRBV15	TRBJ1-3	.	.	CATSRGGGGRTGPSGNTIYF	TGTGCCACCAGCAGGGGGGGCGGGGGACGCACAGGACCCTCTGGAAACACCATATATTTT
TRBV7-9	TRBJ1-2	.	.	CASSLDQNYGYTF	TGTGCCAGCAGCTTAGATCAGAACTATGGCTACACCTTC
TRBV14	TRBJ1-6	.	.	CASSGGGSSYNSPLHF	TGTGCCAGCAGCGGCGGTGGGAGCTCCTATAATTCACCCCTCCACTTT
TRBV27	TRBJ1-6	.	.	CATRSSYNSPLHF	TGTGCCACCAGGAGCTCCTATAATTCACCCCTCCACTTT
TRBV5-1	TRBJ2-3	.	once	CASSLGTREADTQYF	TGCGCCAGCAGCTTGGGGACTCGCGAGGCAGATACGCAGTATTTT
TRBV6-2/TRBV6-3	TRBJ2-1	.	few	CASSYSSSYNEQFF	TGTGCCAGCAGTTATAGCAGCTCCTACAATGAGCAGTTCTTC
TRBV30	TRBJ1-4	TRBD1	few	CAWSAGTVGEKLFF	TGTGCCTGGAGTGCAGGGACAGTTGGTGAAAAACTGTTTTTT